Listed below are T cell receptor beta chains from one sample, sequenced in a study of blood T cell repertoires in COVID-19. TCRdb's table, derived via immunoSEQ multiplex PCR, lists solely in-frame clones and lacks some. The data contain roughly 130,000 clones, roughly 80% of them singletons. The sequenced sample consisted of peripheral blood. The source of these receptors is a man aged 50-59 years with acute or convalescent COVID-19. Each CDR3 is given without its conserved first and last residue. The D gene is left open where the match is weak.

CDR3 protein	J gene	D gene	V gene
ASSSDRSPLH	TRBJ1-6	NA	TRBV5-6
AWSVRLAGESEQF	TRBJ2-1	TRBD2	TRBV30
ACFTGDSYYGYT	TRBJ1-2	TRBD1	TRBV30
ASSLSSGAYNEQF	TRBJ2-1	TRBD2	TRBV5-1
ASTGTDSYEQY	TRBJ2-7	TRBD1	TRBV12-3/TRBV12-4
ASSSVPGTEAF	TRBJ1-1	NA	TRBV7-3
ASSYQGDQPQH	TRBJ1-5	NA	TRBV6-6
ASSFRTSGGGEQF	TRBJ2-1	TRBD2	TRBV7-2
ASSPGTQNTEAF	TRBJ1-1	NA	TRBV11-2
ASRSGTGNNSPLH	TRBJ1-6	TRBD1	TRBV6-5
ASSIETGWDEKLF	TRBJ1-4	NA	TRBV19
ATKGTGDTGELF	TRBJ2-2	TRBD1	TRBV25-1
ASSEAPLAGGDTQY	TRBJ2-3	TRBD2	TRBV6-1
SVRRAGLNTGELF	TRBJ2-2	NA	TRBV29-1
ASSLAGGVGQPQH	TRBJ1-5	NA	TRBV5-1
ASSITSGDTDTQY	TRBJ2-3	TRBD2	TRBV5-4
ASSLARVQPGLNNEQF	TRBJ2-1	NA	TRBV7-8
ASSLGTSTEAF	TRBJ1-1	NA	TRBV11-3
ASSLRLSDSPLH	TRBJ1-6	NA	TRBV7-8
ASSLDRSHYEQY	TRBJ2-7	NA	TRBV5-1
ASSSDIVFNQPQH	TRBJ1-5	NA	TRBV5-8
ASSSTNGGTDTQY	TRBJ2-3	NA	TRBV3-1/TRBV3-2
ASSSHRDFWETQY	TRBJ2-5	NA	TRBV6-5
AISDTGTGKENEKLF	TRBJ1-4	TRBD1	TRBV10-3
ASSQEAPLEGNEQF	TRBJ2-1	NA	TRBV4-1
ASSIGQGGYT	TRBJ1-2	TRBD1	TRBV5-1
ASSKVKGSYEGSHPFRSS	TRBJ2-7	NA	TRBV21-1
ASSLDFSVDYGYT	TRBJ1-2	NA	TRBV5-1
ASSPPGLARTDTQY	TRBJ2-3	TRBD2	TRBV18
ASSLAKGDYGYT	TRBJ1-2	NA	TRBV5-1
ASRILLLGQNTEAF	TRBJ1-1	NA	TRBV19
ASKRTSGKETQY	TRBJ2-5	TRBD2	TRBV19
AWCTGANTGELF	TRBJ2-2	NA	TRBV30
ASRVSGGSGYT	TRBJ1-2	TRBD1	TRBV14
ASSRGTGVGYT	TRBJ1-2	TRBD1	TRBV4-1
ASRENNNEQF	TRBJ2-1	NA	TRBV28
ASSPGTDTNYGYT	TRBJ1-2	TRBD1	TRBV7-6
AISAAGGRYEQY	TRBJ2-7	TRBD1	TRBV10-3
ASSQVSFGGYT	TRBJ1-2	NA	TRBV3-1/TRBV3-2
ASSQPRTSGVETQY	TRBJ2-5	TRBD2	TRBV14
ASSRQGPPLH	TRBJ1-6	TRBD1	TRBV7-9
ASGDRGNQPQH	TRBJ1-5	TRBD1	TRBV2
ASSLASGEQY	TRBJ2-7	NA	TRBV7-9
ASSLSTGSGQPQH	TRBJ1-5	TRBD1	TRBV27
ASGPGWGQDTQY	TRBJ2-3	NA	TRBV23-1
ASSPGQANYGYT	TRBJ1-2	TRBD1	TRBV5-4
ASSATGSGNQPQH	TRBJ1-5	NA	TRBV18
ASSGVGLAGVTDTQY	TRBJ2-3	TRBD2	TRBV10-1
ASSGTRDEQY	TRBJ2-7	NA	TRBV5-4
SASGDTEETQY	TRBJ2-5	NA	TRBV20-1
AIGTGPDSNQPQH	TRBJ1-5	TRBD1	TRBV10-3
ASGLVRTSGGRDTQY	TRBJ2-3	TRBD2	TRBV12-5